These T cell receptor beta chains were read from a single sample in a study of T-cell memory formation after mild COVID-19. One entry per CDR3 protein results from TCRdb running MiXCR on the 5' RACE reads. The repertoire includes 150,000 to 200,000 distinct CDR3 sequences, under 20% of them detected once, and roughly 3.8% sits in the top ten. Input material: PBMCs or a T cell subset sorted from them (not recorded which). Receptors were obtained from a man younger than 35 who had mild COVID-19 (a few samples of this study predate the infection). Cell type and time point are not known. Each CDR3 is given with its conserved first and last residue. Each record gives: J gene, D gene, clone size, V gene, CDR3 DNA, CDR3 protein. The D gene is left open where the match is weak. Clone size, where shown, is once, few, many, or a class for clones that have expanded.

TRBJ1-4 - - TRBV5-1 TGCGCCAGCAGCTTGCCGGACACCGCAACTAATGAAAAACTGTTTTTT CASSLPDTATNEKLFF
TRBJ2-7 - - TRBV6-6 TGTGCCAGCAGCCAAAGTCCTAGCCGCGAGCAGTACTTC CASSQSPSREQYF
TRBJ1-1 - many TRBV5-1 TGCGCCAGCAGCTCCGGGACGCCGGAAGCTTTCTTT CASSSGTPEAFF
TRBJ2-5 TRBD2 few TRBV20-1 TGCAGTGCTGGAAAAGCGGGGGTAGCGGAGACCCAGTACTTC CSAGKAGVAETQYF
TRBJ2-3 - - TRBV12-3/TRBV12-4 TGTGCCAGCAGCGCGGAACAGGGAGATACGCAGTATTTT CASSAEQGDTQYF
TRBJ2-4 TRBD2 few TRBV12-3/TRBV12-4 TGTGCCAGCAGTGCCCCGATGGCGGGGGGGGCCAAAAACATTCAGTACTTC CASSAPMAGGAKNIQYF
TRBJ2-1 - few TRBV24-1 TGTGCCACCAGTGAGGGGACACCTTACAATGAGCAGTTCTTC CATSEGTPYNEQFF
TRBJ2-1 - - TRBV7-9 TGTGCCAGCAGCCTTGTGCGGGAGCAGTTCTTC CASSLVREQFF
TRBJ1-1 - few TRBV28 TGTGCCAGCAGTTTAAGGGGGAAAAAGGCTGAAGCTTTCTTT CASSLRGKKAEAFF
TRBJ1-1 TRBD1 few TRBV3-1 TGTGCCAGCAGCCAATGGACAGGGACTGAAGCTTTCTTT CASSQWTGTEAFF
TRBJ2-3 - few TRBV5-1 TGCGCCAGCAGCAACCTGGGGGCAGATACGCAGTATTTT CASSNLGADTQYF
TRBJ2-1 TRBD2 - TRBV28 TGTGCCAGCAGTTTACTGGGACTAGCTGGTGAGCAGTTCTTC CASSLLGLAGEQFF
TRBJ2-3 - many TRBV12-3/TRBV12-4 TGTGCCAGCAGTTTAGGTAGTAGCGTCGGCACAGATACGCAGTATTTT CASSLGSSVGTDTQYF
TRBJ2-3 TRBD2 few TRBV6-1 TGTGCCAGCAGGCGGACTAGCGGGGCAGATACGCAGTATTTT CASRRTSGADTQYF
TRBJ2-3 - few TRBV6-6 TGTGCCAGCAGTTACTCGTACAGTGGAACAGATACGCAGTATTTT CASSYSYSGTDTQYF
TRBJ2-3 - - TRBV7-3 TGTGCCAGCAGCTTAGGAGCCCTGGCCTCTAGCACAGATACGCAGTATTTT CASSLGALASSTDTQYF
TRBJ1-5 - - TRBV4-3 TGCGCCAGCAGCCAAGATGGATACGGGGGGCAGCCCCAGCATTTT CASSQDGYGGQPQHF
TRBJ1-2 TRBD1 - TRBV12-3/TRBV12-4 TGTGCCAGCACTTTGCAAAGTCGACAGGGCTATGGCTACACCTTC CASTLQSRQGYGYTF
TRBJ2-6 TRBD2 few TRBV5-1 TGCGCCAGCAGTTGGACTAGCGGGGGGGCTGGGGCCAACGTCCTGACTTTC CASSWTSGGAGANVLTF
TRBJ1-2 TRBD1 - TRBV20-1 TGCAGTGCTAGGGGGGACAGAGCTTATGGCTACACCTTC CSARGDRAYGYTF
TRBJ2-1 TRBD2 - TRBV7-6 TGTGCCAGCAGCTTGAGGGAGCGGGGGAGCTCCTACAATGAGCAGTTCTTC CASSLRERGSSYNEQFF
TRBJ2-1 TRBD2 - TRBV20-1 TGCAGTGCACAGCGGGGCCCGTCCGGTTTTGAGCAGTTCTTC CSAQRGPSGFEQFF
TRBJ1-5 - few TRBV5-1 TGCGCCAGCAGCTGGGGGACCGCGAGCAATCAGCCCCAGCATTTT CASSWGTASNQPQHF
TRBJ2-5 - few TRBV29-1 TGCAGCGTTGGGGGTTGGGGAGCTCAAGAGACCCAGTACTTC CSVGGWGAQETQYF
TRBJ2-1 TRBD2 few TRBV7-3 TGTGCCAGCAGCCAATCAATAGCGGGGGATCACAATGAGCAGTTCTTC CASSQSIAGDHNEQFF
TRBJ2-1 TRBD2 - TRBV7-2 TGTGCCAGCAGCTTCGGGGGGGCCCTCTACAATGAGCAGTTCTTC CASSFGGALYNEQFF
TRBJ2-5 - - TRBV6-2/TRBV6-3 TGTTTCAGCAGCGGGACAGGAGAGACCCAGTACTTC CFSSGTGETQYF
TRBJ2-1 TRBD2 - TRBV5-4 TGTGCCAGCAGCCGTAGCGGGGGTGCCTCCTACAATGAGCAGTTCTTC CASSRSGGASYNEQFF
TRBJ2-7 - few TRBV15 TGTGCCACCAGGCGAGGGGAGTTGGACTACGAGCAGTACTTC CATRRGELDYEQYF
TRBJ2-5 TRBD2 - TRBV18 TGTGCCAGCTCACCCGGACCCGGGAGGGAGACCCAGTACTTC CASSPGPGRETQYF
TRBJ2-1 TRBD1 - TRBV7-7 TGTGCCAGCAGCCCAGACAGGGTCGACTACAATGAGCAGTTCTTC CASSPDRVDYNEQFF
TRBJ2-2 - few TRBV4-1 TGCGCCAGCAGCCAGGTGGGGGGCCCCGGGGAGCTGTTTTTT CASSQVGGPGELFF
TRBJ2-3 TRBD1 - TRBV20-1 TGCAGTGCAGAACAGGGGATCGGCGCAGATACGCAGTATTTT CSAEQGIGADTQYF
TRBJ2-1 TRBD1 - TRBV7-2 TGTGCCAGCAGCTTACTAGGGACAGGTTACAATGAGCAGTTCTTC CASSLLGTGYNEQFF
TRBJ1-2 TRBD1 - TRBV6-2/TRBV6-3 TGTGCCAGCAGGCCTTCGACAGGGTCGGGTGGCTACACCTTC CASRPSTGSGGYTF
TRBJ2-3 TRBD1 few TRBV20-1 TGCAGTGCTAAGCGTTTAGAGGGGGCGGCAGATACGCAGTATTTT CSAKRLEGAADTQYF